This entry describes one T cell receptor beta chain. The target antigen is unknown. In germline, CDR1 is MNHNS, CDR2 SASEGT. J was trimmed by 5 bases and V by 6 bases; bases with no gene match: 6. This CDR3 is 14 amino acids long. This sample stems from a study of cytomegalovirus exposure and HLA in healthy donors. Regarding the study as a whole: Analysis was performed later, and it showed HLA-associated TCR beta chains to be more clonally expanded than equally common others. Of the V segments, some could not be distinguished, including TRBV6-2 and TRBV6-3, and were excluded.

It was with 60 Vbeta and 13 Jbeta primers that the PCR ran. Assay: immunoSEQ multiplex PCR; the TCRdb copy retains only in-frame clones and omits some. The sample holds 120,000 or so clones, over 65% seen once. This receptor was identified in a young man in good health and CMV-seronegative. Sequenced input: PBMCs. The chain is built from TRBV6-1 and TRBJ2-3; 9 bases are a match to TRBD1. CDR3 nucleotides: TGTGCCAGCAGGGGGACAGGGTCGAAAGATACGCAGTATTTT. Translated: CASRGTGSKDTQYF.